These 23 T cell receptor beta chains were all obtained from the same sample, sequenced in a study of cytomegalovirus exposure and HLA in healthy donors. This PCR relied on a set of 60 Vbeta primers and 13 Jbeta primers. Clones were sequenced by immunoSEQ multiplex PCR, and TCRdb holds only the in-frame ones, with some missing. The sample yields about 150,000 clones, 60% to 85% seen once. Material: PBMCs. The source of these receptors is a man aged 35-49 years in good health and CMV-seropositive.

The V and J genes are TRBV28 and TRBJ1-2; D perhaps matches TRBD1 (6 bases). The germline V gene encodes CDR1 MDHEN and CDR2 SYDVKM. V lost 3 bases and J lost 7, with 15 bases in between. This CDR3 is built from 14 residues. CDR3 sequence reads: CASSFHRGDTGYTF. As DNA, the CDR3 is TGTGCCAGCAGTTTTCATCGGGGGGACACTGGCTACACCTTC.

For this clone: One junction end disagrees with the germline gene, perhaps due to a read error. The V and J genes are TRBV7-9 and TRBJ2-7; 13 bases align to TRBD2. This CDR3 contains 16 residues. Germline V CDR1 and CDR2: SEHNR, FQNEAQ (reference sequence). For the CDR3, the DNA is TGTTCCAGCAGACCCTGGACTAGCGGGAGCGCCTACGAGCAGTACTTC. It specifies CSSRPWTSGSAYEQYF. The full variable domain, with the rest looked up from reference TRBV7-9 and TRBJ2-7, is DTGVSQNPRHKITKRGQNVTFRCDPISEHNRLYWYRQTLGQGPEFLTYFQNEAQLEKSRLLSDRFSAERPKGSFSTLEIQRTEQGDSAMYLCSSRPWTSGSAYEQYFGPGTRLTVT.

In DNA form, the CDR3 reads TGCGCCAGCAGCTTGACAGGTAATAGCAATCAGCCCCAGCATTTT. Translated, it gives CASSLTGNSNQPQHF. The chain links TRBV5-1 to TRBJ1-5; D perhaps matches TRBD1 (5 bases). This CDR3 spans 15 amino acids. CDR1 and CDR2 from the germline V gene are SGHRS and YFSETQ. Trimming cost V 1 base and J 0 bases, with 8 bases left between them.

The chain joins TRBV4-1 to TRBJ2-5; the D gene is possibly TRBD1 (5 bases). The germline CDR1 and CDR2 sequences are MGHRA and YSYEKL. V was trimmed by 4 bases and J by 2 bases, leaving 8 bases between them. The CDR3 length is 13 residues. The CDR3 sequence: CASSPRQQETQYF. CDR3 bases: TGCGCCAGCAGCCCGAGACAGCAAGAGACCCAGTACTTC.

V gene TRBV7-9 combines with J gene TRBJ2-7; TRBD1 aligns across 10 bases. V lost 4 bases to trimming and J lost 2 bases; unmatched junction nucleotides: 5. The CDR3 covers 15 residues. Germline loops: CDR1 SEHNR, CDR2 FQNEAQ (reference sequence). The CDR3: CASSSGTGAPYEQYF. In nucleotides, the CDR3 is TGTGCCAGCAGCTCCGGGACAGGGGCGCCCTACGAGCAGTACTTC.

The genes are TRBV7-3 and TRBJ2-2; 9 positions match TRBD2. This CDR3 is 17 amino acids long. The germline V gene has CDR1 SGHTA and CDR2 FQGTGA. Unmatched junction bases numbered 8, after V lost 2 bases and J lost 4 bases. The CDR3 loop reads CASSLWGGRAGTGELFF. CDR3 coding DNA: TGTGCCAGCAGCTTATGGGGCGGGAGGGCCGGCACCGGGGAGCTGTTTTTT.

The CDR3 protein is CASSLAQGARGYTF. In nucleotides, the CDR3 is TGTGCCAGCAGCTTGGCACAGGGGGCGAGGGGCTACACCTTC. This chain connects TRBV5-4 to TRBJ1-2, with TRBD1 identical over 9 bases. The CDR3 runs to 14 residues. The V and J ends lost 0 bases and 8 bases, in that order; junction bases with no gene match: 5. CDR1 is SGHNT, CDR2 YYREEE, per germline (reference sequence).

This rearrangement joins TRBV25-1 to TRBJ2-7; 11 nucleotides line up with TRBD1. Germline V gene sequence: CDR1 MGHDK, CDR2 SYGVNS. After removal of 5 bases from V and 4 bases from J, the junction contained 7 bases not matched to a gene. CDR3 length: 15 amino acids. Written as DNA, the CDR3 is TGTGCCAGCAGTCCCACGGGACAGGGGGTTTACGAGCAGTACTTC. Encoded protein: CASSPTGQGVYEQYF.

J is TRBJ1-4 and V is TRBV15, with a weak D call TRBD1 (5 bases). Trimming shortened V by 8 bases and J by 7 bases, and 14 bases separated the two germline ends. The CDR3 contains 13 residues. CDR1 and CDR2 from the germline V gene are LNHNV and YYDKDF (reference sequence). CDR3 bases: TGTGCCACCTCTTCGGGGGAGGGTGAAAAACTGTTTTTT. It encodes CATSSGEGEKLFF.

This clone appeared once. The chain uses TRBV18 and TRBJ2-5, with D maybe TRBD1 (5 bases). Trimming pared 1 base from V and 1 base from J, leaving 13 bases between. From germline, CDR1 is KGHSH and CDR2 LQKENI. The CDR3 is 16 amino acids. The CDR3 loop is CASSPLDTGVQETQYF. CDR3 nucleotides: TGTGCCAGCTCACCACTAGATACAGGAGTCCAAGAGACCCAGTACTTC.

The V call is TRBV7-9, the J call TRBJ2-7, with TRBD1 as a possible D gene (5 bases). The CDR3 is 15 amino acids. The germline V and J ends were trimmed by 4 bases and 5 bases, with 18 bases remaining between them. Germline values: CDR1 SEHNR, CDR2 FQNEAQ (reference sequence). The CDR3 DNA follows: TGTGCCAGCAGCTCCTATAGGACAAGCTTCGACGAGCAGTACTTC. It is translated as CASSSYRTSFDEQYF.

The chain combines TRBV4-2 with TRBJ1-1; D is possibly TRBD1 (6 bases). Trimming stripped 0 bases from V and 13 bases from J, with 21 bases between. This CDR3 region has 15 residues. Germline CDR1 LGHNA, CDR2 YNFKEQ. The CDR3 loop is CASSQEVRRDPGVFF. The CDR3 region has the DNA TGTGCCAGCAGCCAAGAAGTCCGAAGGGACCCAGGGGTTTTCTTT.

The gene calls are TRBV5-1 and TRBJ2-1, with 8 bases lining up with TRBD1. Germline CDR1 is SGHRS and CDR2 is YFSETQ. With V trimmed by 0 bases and J by 4 bases, 3 bases remained unmatched. The CDR3 contains 15 residues. The CDR3 DNA reads as TGCGCCAGCAGCTTGGGGACAGGGTCATACAATGAGCAGTTCTTC. Amino acids: CASSLGTGSYNEQFF.

The chain couples TRBV15 to TRBJ1-1; 8 bases fit TRBD1. This CDR3 is built from 16 residues. Per the germline V gene, CDR1 is LNHNV and CDR2 is YYDKDF (reference sequence). Trimming at V came to 1 base and at J to 12 bases, leaving 16 bases not matched to a gene. This CDR3 is CATSRGRGQEGWMTFF. The CDR3 DNA reads as TGTGCCACCAGCAGAGGCCGGGGACAGGAGGGCTGGATGACTTTCTTT.

This chain connects TRBV2 to TRBJ2-1; D gene ambiguous. The CDR3 loop spans 13 amino acids. V dropped 1 base and J dropped 11 bases, with 12 bases sitting between them. Germline values: CDR1 SNHLY, CDR2 FYNNEI. CDR3 region: CASSEEGTEKQFF. CDR3 nucleotide sequence: TGTGCCAGCAGTGAAGAAGGAACGGAGAAGCAGTTCTTC.

The chain combines TRBV19 with TRBJ2-3, with 8 bases matching TRBD2. The CDR3 runs to 15 residues. Looked up from germline, CDR1 is LNHDA and CDR2 is SQIVND (reference sequence). With 5 bases clipped from V and 5 bases from J, the junction kept 9 bases outside the gene matches. The CDR3 protein is CASSLIAGRGDTQYF. DNA for the CDR3: TGTGCCAGTAGTTTAATAGCGGGGAGGGGAGATACGCAGTATTTT.

CDR3 residues: CASSVGTGMFYGYTF. CDR3 DNA: TGTGCCAGTAGTGTTGGGACAGGGATGTTCTATGGCTACACCTTC. The chain employs TRBV19 and TRBJ1-2, with 9 nucleotides matching TRBD1. Germline CDR1 reads LNHDA; CDR2 reads SQIVND (reference sequence). V was clipped by 5 bases and J by 4 bases; unmatched bases: 8. The CDR3 is 15 residues long.

This chain uses TRBV7-9 with TRBJ2-3, with TRBD2 matching 13 bases. The length of the CDR3 is 16 residues. Germline V gives CDR1 SEHNR, CDR2 FQNEAQ (reference sequence). V gave up 8 bases and J gave up 5 bases; unmatched junction bases: 10. The CDR3 bases are TGTGCCAGCGCACCGTGGACTAGCGGGAGTGTAGATACGCAGTATTTT. Translating it yields CASAPWTSGSVDTQYF.

V gene TRBV6-1 combines with J gene TRBJ2-7; D possibly corresponds to TRBD1 (5 bases). The V gene's germline CDR1 is MNHNS and CDR2 SASEGT. CDR3 size: 16 residues. Trimming removed 0 bases at V and 3 bases at J, with 15 bases between. In DNA form, the CDR3 reads TGTGCCAGCAGTGAAGCAAGTGGGGCCCGGGTCTACGAGCAGTACTTC. Encoded protein: CASSEASGARVYEQYF.

The chain joins TRBV5-1 to TRBJ2-1, with 11 bases aligning to TRBD2. V was pared by 2 bases and J by 6 bases, with 4 bases of the junction left unmatched. This CDR3 has 15 amino acids. CDR1 is SGHRS and CDR2 is YFSETQ in the germline V gene. CDR3 sequence reads: CASSFTSGSTNEQFF. The DNA for the CDR3 is TGCGCCAGCAGCTTCACTAGCGGGAGTACCAATGAGCAGTTCTTC.

V gene TRBV5-1 combines with J gene TRBJ2-1, with D perhaps TRBD2 (5 bases). Germline V gene sequence: CDR1 SGHRS, CDR2 YFSETQ. Trimming took 2 bases from V and 2 from J, leaving 11 bases between them. This CDR3 region has 15 residues. This CDR3 is CASSFKSGPYNEQFF. As DNA, the CDR3 is TGCGCCAGCAGCTTCAAAAGCGGACCCTACAATGAGCAGTTCTTC.

V is TRBV4-1 and J is TRBJ1-4, with 9 bases aligning to TRBD1. The CDR3 runs 15 residues. J was trimmed by 8 bases and V by 1 base; bases with no gene match: 5. Germline-derived CDR1 and CDR2 are MGHRA and YSYEKL. CDR3 bases: TGCGCCAGCAGCCAAGGCCCGGGACAGGGAGAAAAACTGTTTTTT. This gives the protein CASSQGPGQGEKLFF.

The chain uses TRBV10-3 and TRBJ2-1; 9 nucleotides agree with TRBD2. Germline loops: CDR1 ENHRY, CDR2 SYGVKD. Losses at the gene ends were 2 bases for V and 9 bases for J; bases not matched to a gene: 14. This CDR3 region has 17 residues. CDR3 residues: CAISESKGREGYGEQFF. CDR3 sequence (DNA): TGTGCCATCAGTGAGAGCAAGGGGCGGGAGGGCTATGGTGAGCAGTTCTTC.